The 18 T cell receptor beta chains below were found in one sample sequenced in a study of cytomegalovirus exposure and HLA in healthy donors. Profiled with immunoSEQ multiplex PCR; TCRdb holds only in-frame clones, not every one. The sample contains 150,000 to 200,000 clones, about nine tenths of which appear only once. Sequencing was carried out using PBMCs. The receptor source for this set is a man between 18 and 35 years old in good health and CMV-seropositive.

This clone was seen only once. V and J are TRBV19 and TRBJ2-2; D may be TRBD1 (6 bases). V shed 0 bases and J shed 1 base, with 12 bases lying between them. CDR1 and CDR2 from the germline V gene are LNHDA and SQIVND (reference sequence). The CDR3 sequence is 17 residues long. The CDR3 sequence: CASSIDHSTGNTGELFF. Written as DNA, the CDR3 is TGTGCCAGTAGTATAGACCATTCGACAGGGAACACCGGGGAGCTGTTTTTT.

This clone was seen only once. This chain links TRBV28 with TRBJ1-2, with a weak D call TRBD1 (5 bases). The CDR3 totals 16 residues. Germline V gives CDR1 MDHEN, CDR2 SYDVKM. V was shortened by 2 bases and J by 4 bases, with 17 bases between the two germline ends. The CDR3 nucleotides read TGTGCCAGCAGTTTAGCCCTCTCACGGGGGTCCTATGGCTACACCTTC. Translated, it gives CASSLALSRGSYGYTF.

The J gene is TRBJ2-5, the V gene TRBV29-1; TRBD1 matches 8 bases. Trimming at V came to 3 bases and at J to 3 bases, leaving 9 bases not matched to a gene. This CDR3 has 15 residues. CDR1 and CDR2 from the germline V gene are SQVTM and ANQGSEA. Here the CDR3 reads CSVDRAGGSKETQYF. For the CDR3, the DNA is TGCAGCGTTGATCGGGCAGGGGGCTCAAAAGAGACCCAGTACTTC. Filled out from reference TRBV29-1 and TRBJ2-5, the complete variable domain reads SAVISQKPSRDICQRGTSLTIQCQVDSQVTMMFWYRQQPGQSLTLIATANQGSEATYESGFVIDKFPISRPNLTFSTLTVSNMSPEDSSIYLCSVDRAGGSKETQYFGPGTRLLVL.

The chain uses TRBV6-4 and TRBJ2-1; a possible D gene is TRBD1 (7 bases). CDR3 length: 14 residues. In germline, CDR1 is MRHNA, CDR2 SNTAGT. With 4 bases removed from V and 9 bases from J, the gap between germline ends came to 16 bases. CDR3 residues: CASSGDRDSSEQFF. The CDR3 DNA reads TGTGCCAGCAGTGGAGACAGGGACTCCTCTGAGCAGTTCTTC.

V gene TRBV6-5 combines with J gene TRBJ2-3, with TRBD2 as a possible D gene (6 bases). The V gene's germline CDR1 is MNHEY and CDR2 SVGAGI. There are 15 residues in the CDR3. V lost 0 bases to trimming and J lost 4 bases, with 11 bases between them. CDR3 protein: CASSYSRGGADTQYF. CDR3 in DNA: TGTGCCAGCAGTTACTCGCGGGGAGGAGCAGATACGCAGTATTTT.

The rearrangement uses TRBV6-5 and TRBJ2-7; TRBD2 matches at 7 bases. Trimming took 0 bases from V and 3 from J; bases not matched to a gene: 5. Germline V gene data show CDR1 as MNHEY and CDR2 as SVGAGI. This CDR3 is 15 amino acids long. CDR3 nucleotides: TGTGCCAGCAGTTACTCGATGGCTAGCGGCTACGAGCAGTACTTC. Protein product: CASSYSMASGYEQYF.

The V and J genes are TRBV14 and TRBJ1-4; 7 nucleotides align to TRBD1. Trimming removed 0 bases from V and 4 bases from J; junction bases left unmatched: 8. This CDR3 comprises 17 residues. Germline lookup yields CDR1 SGHDN and CDR2 FVKESK. CDR3 nucleotide sequence: TGTGCCAGCAGCCAAGATCAAATGGACAGGCTTAATGAAAAACTGTTTTTT. This translates into CASSQDQMDRLNEKLFF. Looking up the rest from reference TRBV14 and TRBJ1-4 gives the full variable domain: EAGVTQFPSHSVIEKGQTVTLRCDPISGHDNLYWYRRVMGKEIKFLLHFVKESKQDESGMPNNRFLAERTGGTYSTLKVQPAELEDSGVYFCASSQDQMDRLNEKLFFGSGTQLSVL.

This chain uses TRBV10-3 with TRBJ1-1; unclear D gene. CDR3 length equals 11 residues. In germline, CDR1 is ENHRY, CDR2 SYGVKD. Between the trimmed V and J ends, which lost 3 bases and 4 bases, there was a span of 3 bases. In DNA, the CDR3 is TGTGCCATCAGTGACGGCACTGAAGCTTTCTTT. This encodes CAISDGTEAFF.

This clone was counted once. The chain links TRBV9 to TRBJ2-7, with D unresolved. The CDR3 loop spans 12 amino acids. CDR1 is SGDLS and CDR2 is YYNGEE in the germline V gene. V was clipped by 3 bases and J by 2 bases, with 6 bases between them. In DNA form, the CDR3 reads TGTGCCAGCAGCGGCGACACCTACGAGCAGTACTTC. Its translation: CASSGDTYEQYF.

The chain uses TRBV2 and TRBJ2-3; maybe TRBD1 (8 bases). The CDR3 sequence is 15 residues long. V was pared by 7 bases and J by 2 bases, with 16 bases between. CDR1 and CDR2 (germline): SNHLY, FYNNEI. The CDR3 loop reads CASNLQGGATDTQYF. Written as DNA, the CDR3 is TGTGCCAGCAACTTACAGGGGGGGGCCACAGATACGCAGTATTTT.

J is TRBJ2-1 and V is TRBV19, with D perhaps matching TRBD2 (6 bases). The germline V gene encodes CDR1 LNHDA and CDR2 SQIVND (reference sequence). The CDR3 has 13 amino acids. Between the trimmed V and J ends, which lost 1 base and 10 bases, there was a span of 11 bases. CDR3 residues: CASSIGRLDEQFF. Written as DNA, the CDR3 is TGTGCCAGTAGTATAGGGAGACTAGACGAGCAGTTCTTC.

V is TRBV4-1 and J is TRBJ2-7; the D gene is possibly TRBD1 (5 bases). The CDR3 is made up of 15 amino acids. The V gene's germline CDR1 is MGHRA and CDR2 YSYEKL. The V end was cut by 5 bases, the J end by 3 bases, with 17 bases between. The CDR3 loop is CASSSGQGPHYEQYF. The CDR3 coding sequence is TGCGCCAGCAGCTCCGGGCAGGGCCCCCACTACGAGCAGTACTTC.

In the case of this clone: Other DNA sequences in this sample translate to the same CDR3. The chain recombines TRBV4-2 with TRBJ1-1; no clear D. Germline V gives CDR1 LGHNA, CDR2 YNFKEQ. Between the trimmed V and J ends, which lost 0 bases and 2 bases, there was a span of 7 bases. The CDR3 totals 14 residues. In nucleotides, the CDR3 is TGTGCCAGCAGCCAAGATCGGGGTAACACTGAAGCTTTCTTT. Amino acids: CASSQDRGNTEAFF.

DNA for the CDR3: TGTGCCAGCAGCCTGGTGGGCGGGGGCCTGTCCTACGAGCAGTACTTC. Translating it yields CASSLVGGGLSYEQYF. This rearrangement joins TRBV5-4 to TRBJ2-7; weak D call: TRBD2 (7 bases). The germline V and J ends were trimmed by 4 bases and 1 base, with 18 bases remaining between them. The V gene's germline CDR1 is SGHNT and CDR2 YYREEE (reference sequence). The CDR3 covers 16 residues.

As concerns this clone: Additional DNA sequences in this sample encode the identical CDR3. The V and J genes are TRBV7-9 and TRBJ2-5, with D unresolved. The ends were cut back, 4 bases at V and 5 bases at J, with 5 bases in the middle. This CDR3 is built from 11 residues. The germline V gene encodes CDR1 SEHNR and CDR2 FQNEAQ (reference sequence). CDR3 in amino acids: CASSSRETQYF. The DNA for the CDR3 is TGTGCCAGCAGCTCACGGGAGACCCAGTACTTC.

The rearrangement joins TRBV7-9 to TRBJ1-5; D perhaps matches TRBD1 (5 bases). This CDR3 is built from 13 residues. The V gene lost 1 base and the J gene lost 8 bases, with 9 bases spanning the gap. The V gene's germline CDR1 is SEHNR and CDR2 FQNEAQ (reference sequence). CDR3 DNA sequence: TGTGCCAGCAGCTTAGGGGGCCCAAAGCCCCAGCATTTT. Translating gives CASSLGGPKPQHF.

Only a few counts were recorded for this clone. CDR3 region: CASSLGARYEQYF. The CDR3 DNA is TGTGCCAGCAGCTTGGGCGCACGGTACGAGCAGTACTTC. The chain carries TRBV7-9 and TRBJ2-7; D is unclear. The CDR3 has 13 amino acids. V was cut by 3 bases and J by 4 bases, with 10 bases left in between. Germline CDR1 and CDR2: SEHNR and FQNEAQ (reference sequence).

The V and J genes are TRBV15 and TRBJ2-3; a weak D match, TRBD2 (6 bases). Germline CDR1 is LNHNV and CDR2 is YYDKDF (reference sequence). Trimming stripped 5 bases from V and 6 bases from J, with 12 bases between. This CDR3 region has 13 residues. This chain's CDR3 is CATSPTREDTQYF. CDR3 sequence (DNA): TGTGCCACCAGCCCGACTAGGGAGGATACGCAGTATTTT.